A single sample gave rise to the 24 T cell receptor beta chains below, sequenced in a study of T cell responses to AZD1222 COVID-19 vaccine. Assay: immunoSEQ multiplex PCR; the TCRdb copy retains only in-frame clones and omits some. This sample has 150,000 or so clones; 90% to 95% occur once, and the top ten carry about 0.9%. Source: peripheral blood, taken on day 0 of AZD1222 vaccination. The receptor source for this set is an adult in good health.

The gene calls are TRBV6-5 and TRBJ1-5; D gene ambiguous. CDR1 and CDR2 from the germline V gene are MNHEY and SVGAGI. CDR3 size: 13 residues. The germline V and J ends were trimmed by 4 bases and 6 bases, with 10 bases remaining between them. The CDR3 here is CASSFGSGQPQHF. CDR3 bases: TGTGCCAGCAGTTTCGGAAGTGGTCAGCCCCAGCATTTT.

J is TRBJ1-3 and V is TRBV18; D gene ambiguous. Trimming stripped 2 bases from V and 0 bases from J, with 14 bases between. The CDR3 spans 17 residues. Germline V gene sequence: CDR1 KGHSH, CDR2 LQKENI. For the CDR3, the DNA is TGTGCCAGCTCACCAGCCCCAGACATCGCCTCTGGAAACACCATATATTTT. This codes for CASSPAPDIASGNTIYF.

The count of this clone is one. CDR3 sequence reads: CASRRDRGYPYEQYF. DNA of the CDR3: TGTGCCAGCAGGCGGGACAGGGGTTACCCTTACGAGCAGTACTTC. The V and J genes are TRBV6-5 and TRBJ2-7; 10 bases fit TRBD1. Germline lookup yields CDR1 MNHEY and CDR2 SVGAGI. Trimming removed 6 bases from V and 4 bases from J; junction bases left unmatched: 9. The CDR3 contains 15 residues.

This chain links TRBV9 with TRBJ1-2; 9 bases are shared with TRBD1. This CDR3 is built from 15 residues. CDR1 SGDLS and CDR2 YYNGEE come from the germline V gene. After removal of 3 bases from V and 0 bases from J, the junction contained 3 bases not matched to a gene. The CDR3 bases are TGTGCCAGCAGCGGAAGGACAGGGGCTAACTATGGCTACACCTTC. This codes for CASSGRTGANYGYTF. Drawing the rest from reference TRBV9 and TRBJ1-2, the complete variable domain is DSGVTQTPKHLITATGQRVTLRCSPRSGDLSVYWYQQSLDQGLQFLIQYYNGEERAKGNILERFSAQQFPDLHSELNLSSLELGDSALYFCASSGRTGANYGYTFGSGTRLTVV.

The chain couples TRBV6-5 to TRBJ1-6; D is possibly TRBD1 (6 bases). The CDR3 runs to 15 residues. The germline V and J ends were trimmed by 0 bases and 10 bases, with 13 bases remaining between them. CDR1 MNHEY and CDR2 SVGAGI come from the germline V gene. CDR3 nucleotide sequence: TGTGCCAGCAGTTACTCGACGGCAGGGGAGTCACCCCTCCACTTT. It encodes CASSYSTAGESPLHF.

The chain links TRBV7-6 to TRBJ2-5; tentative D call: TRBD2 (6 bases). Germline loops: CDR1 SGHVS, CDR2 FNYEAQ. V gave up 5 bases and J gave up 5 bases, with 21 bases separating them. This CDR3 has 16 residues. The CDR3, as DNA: TGTGCCAGCAGCCGGGACTGGAGAAGACCGGGGGAGACCCAGTACTTC. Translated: CASSRDWRRPGETQYF.

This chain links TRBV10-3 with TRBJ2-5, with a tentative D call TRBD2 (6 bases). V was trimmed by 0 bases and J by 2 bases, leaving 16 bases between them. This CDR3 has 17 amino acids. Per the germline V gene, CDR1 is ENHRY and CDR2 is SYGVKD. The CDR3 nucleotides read TGTGCCATCAGTGAGTCTATGGCCGGTGGGGGGCAAGAGACCCAGTACTTC. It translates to CAISESMAGGGQETQYF.

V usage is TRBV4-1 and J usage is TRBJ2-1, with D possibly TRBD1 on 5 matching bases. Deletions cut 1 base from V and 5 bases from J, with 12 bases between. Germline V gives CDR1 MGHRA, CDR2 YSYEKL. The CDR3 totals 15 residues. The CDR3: CASSQVAGQDNEQFF. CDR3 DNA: TGCGCCAGCAGCCAAGTGGCAGGGCAGGACAATGAGCAGTTCTTC.

CDR3 region: CASSQDLSTDTQYF. Written as DNA, the CDR3 is TGTGCCAGCAGCCAAGACCTGTCCACAGATACGCAGTATTTT. The chain joins TRBV4-2 to TRBJ2-3; D unclear. Trimming took 0 bases from V and 2 from J, leaving 6 bases between them. The CDR3 contains 14 residues. Germline CDR1 and CDR2: LGHNA and YNFKEQ.

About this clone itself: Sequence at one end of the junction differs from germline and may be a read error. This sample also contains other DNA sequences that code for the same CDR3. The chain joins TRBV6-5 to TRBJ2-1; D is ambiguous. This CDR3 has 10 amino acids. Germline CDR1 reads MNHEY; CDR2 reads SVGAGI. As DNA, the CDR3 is TGTGCCAGCGGTTACAATGAGCAGTTCTTC. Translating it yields CASGYNEQFF.

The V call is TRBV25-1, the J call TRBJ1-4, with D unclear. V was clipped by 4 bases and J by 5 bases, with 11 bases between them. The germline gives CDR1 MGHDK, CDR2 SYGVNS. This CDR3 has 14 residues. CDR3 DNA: TGTGCCAGCAGTGCACCTCACTGGAATGAAAAACTGTTTTTT. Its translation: CASSAPHWNEKLFF.

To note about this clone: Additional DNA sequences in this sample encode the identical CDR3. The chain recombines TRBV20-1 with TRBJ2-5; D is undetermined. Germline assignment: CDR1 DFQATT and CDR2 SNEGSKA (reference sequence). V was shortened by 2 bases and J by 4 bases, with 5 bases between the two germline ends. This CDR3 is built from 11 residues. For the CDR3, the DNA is TGCAGTGCTAGAATAGGAGAGACCCAGTACTTC. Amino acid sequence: CSARIGETQYF.

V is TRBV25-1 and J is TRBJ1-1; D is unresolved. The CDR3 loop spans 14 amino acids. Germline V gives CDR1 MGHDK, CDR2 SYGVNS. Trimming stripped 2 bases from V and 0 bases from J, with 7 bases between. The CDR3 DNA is TGTGCCAGCAGTGAACGGGCAGTGAACACTGAAGCTTTCTTT. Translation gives CASSERAVNTEAFF.

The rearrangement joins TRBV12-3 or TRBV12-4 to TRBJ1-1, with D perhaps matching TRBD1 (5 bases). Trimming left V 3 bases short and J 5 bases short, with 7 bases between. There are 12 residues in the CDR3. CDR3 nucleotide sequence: TGTGCCAGCAGTTTTGGGGGGACTGAAGCTTTCTTT. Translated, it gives CASSFGGTEAFF.

The CDR3 region is CASSLGPTEAFF. The CDR3 bases are TGTGCCAGCAGTTTAGGACCGACTGAAGCTTTCTTT. The chain uses TRBV6-5 and TRBJ1-1; the D is unclear. This CDR3 has 12 residues. V was cut by 4 bases and J by 5 bases, with 8 bases left in between. CDR1 and CDR2 from the germline V gene are MNHEY and SVGAGI.

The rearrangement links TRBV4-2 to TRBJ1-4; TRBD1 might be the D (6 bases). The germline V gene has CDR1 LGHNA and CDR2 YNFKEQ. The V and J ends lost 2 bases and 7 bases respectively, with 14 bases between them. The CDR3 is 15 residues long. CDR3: CASSQNRDTREKLFF. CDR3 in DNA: TGTGCCAGCAGCCAAAACAGGGACACGCGTGAAAAACTGTTTTTT.

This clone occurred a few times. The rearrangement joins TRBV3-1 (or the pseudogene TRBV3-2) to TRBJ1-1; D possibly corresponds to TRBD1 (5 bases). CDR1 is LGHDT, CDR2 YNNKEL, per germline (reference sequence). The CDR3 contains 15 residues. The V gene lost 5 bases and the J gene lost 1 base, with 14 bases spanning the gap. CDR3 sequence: CASSGRDSGNTEAFF. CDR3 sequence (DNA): TGTGCCAGCAGCGGACGGGACTCCGGGAACACTGAAGCTTTCTTT.

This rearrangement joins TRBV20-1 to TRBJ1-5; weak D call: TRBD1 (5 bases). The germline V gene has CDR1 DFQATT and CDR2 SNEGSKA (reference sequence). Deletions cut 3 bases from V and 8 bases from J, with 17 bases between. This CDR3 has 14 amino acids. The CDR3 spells CSASGGMSMEPQHF. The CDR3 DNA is TGCAGTGCTAGTGGGGGGATGAGCATGGAGCCCCAGCATTTT.

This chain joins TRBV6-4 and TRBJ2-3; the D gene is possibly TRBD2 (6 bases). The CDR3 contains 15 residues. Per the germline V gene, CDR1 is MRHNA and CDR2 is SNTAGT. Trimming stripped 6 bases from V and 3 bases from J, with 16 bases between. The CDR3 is CASRRAGFGTDTQYF. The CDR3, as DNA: TGTGCCAGCAGAAGAGCGGGCTTCGGGACAGATACGCAGTATTTT.

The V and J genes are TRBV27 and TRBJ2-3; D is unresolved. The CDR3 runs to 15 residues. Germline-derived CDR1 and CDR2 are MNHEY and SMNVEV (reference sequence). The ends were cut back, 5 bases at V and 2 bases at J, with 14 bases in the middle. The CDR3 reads CASSPPGHHTDTQYF. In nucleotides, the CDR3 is TGTGCCAGCAGTCCCCCGGGCCACCACACAGATACGCAGTATTTT.

CDR3 in amino acids: CASSYLPSLGGETQYF. The CDR3 coding sequence is TGTGCCAGCAGTTACTTGCCTAGCCTGGGAGGAGAGACCCAGTACTTC. The rearrangement links TRBV6-2 or TRBV6-3 to TRBJ2-5; tentatively, D is TRBD2 (6 bases). V lost 1 base, J lost 4 bases, and 16 bases lay in between. The CDR3 contains 16 residues. The germline gives CDR1 MNHEY, CDR2 SVGEGT.

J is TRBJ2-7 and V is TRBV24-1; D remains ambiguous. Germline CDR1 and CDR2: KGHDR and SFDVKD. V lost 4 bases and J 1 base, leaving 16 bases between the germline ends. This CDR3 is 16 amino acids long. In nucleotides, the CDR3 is TGTGCCACCAGTGAACCAGCCAAACACACTTCCTACGAGCAGTACTTC. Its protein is CATSEPAKHTSYEQYF.

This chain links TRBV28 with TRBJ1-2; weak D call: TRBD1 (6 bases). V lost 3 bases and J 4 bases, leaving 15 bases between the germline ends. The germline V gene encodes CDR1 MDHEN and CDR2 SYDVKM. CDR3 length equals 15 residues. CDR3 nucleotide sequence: TGTGCCAGCAGTTTCTGGGGGGCGCGCGGCTATGGCTACACCTTC. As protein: CASSFWGARGYGYTF.

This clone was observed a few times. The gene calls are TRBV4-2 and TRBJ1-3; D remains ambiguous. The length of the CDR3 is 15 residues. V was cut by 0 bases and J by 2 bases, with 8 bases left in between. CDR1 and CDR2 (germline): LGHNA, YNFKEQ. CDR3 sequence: CASSQDLQTGNTIYF. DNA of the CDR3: TGTGCCAGCAGCCAAGATCTTCAGACTGGAAACACCATATATTTT.